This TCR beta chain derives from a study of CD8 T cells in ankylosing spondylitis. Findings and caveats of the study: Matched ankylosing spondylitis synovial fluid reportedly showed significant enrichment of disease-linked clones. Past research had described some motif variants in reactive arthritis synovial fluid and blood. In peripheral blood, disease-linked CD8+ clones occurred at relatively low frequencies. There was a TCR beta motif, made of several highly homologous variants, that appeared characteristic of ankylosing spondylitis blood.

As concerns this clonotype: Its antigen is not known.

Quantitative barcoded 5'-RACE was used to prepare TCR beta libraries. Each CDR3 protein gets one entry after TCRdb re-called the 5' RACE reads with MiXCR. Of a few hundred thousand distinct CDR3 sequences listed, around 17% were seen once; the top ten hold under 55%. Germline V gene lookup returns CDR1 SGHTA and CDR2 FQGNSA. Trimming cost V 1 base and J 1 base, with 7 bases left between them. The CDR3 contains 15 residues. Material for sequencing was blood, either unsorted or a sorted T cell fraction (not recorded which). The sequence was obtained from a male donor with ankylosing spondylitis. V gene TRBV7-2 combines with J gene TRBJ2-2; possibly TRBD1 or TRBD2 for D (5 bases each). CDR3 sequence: CASSLVGGNTGELFF. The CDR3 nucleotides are TGTGCCAGCAGCTTAGTTGGGGGGAACACCGGGGAGCTGTTTTTT.